A selection of T cell receptor beta chains follows, all from one sample in a study of a mutant IDH1 vaccine in newly diagnosed glioma. No antigen has been assigned to these receptors. TCRdb's copy holds only in-frame clones and misses some; the assay was immunoSEQ multiplex PCR. The sample lists around 41,000 clones, around 78% occurring once. Sequencing was performed on PBMCs, taken from a glioma patient whose treatment included an IDH1 peptide vaccine. These receptors all come from a woman in her forties with glioma. Some clones in this sample may be carry-over from other donors' samples. The CDR3 runs from the conserved cysteine through the conserved F or W. D genes are given only for firm matches. Size tells how often a clone was seen (once, few, many) or the class of an expanded clone, and some rows leave it out.

TRBJ2-3,.,.,TRBV10-3,TGTGCCATCAGTGAGTTAGGCGCAGATACGCAGTATTTT,CAISELGADTQYF
TRBJ2-5,.,.,TRBV7-2,TGTGCCAGCAGCTTAGACTCGTTCCAAGAGACCCAGTACTTC,CASSLDSFQETQYF
TRBJ2-7,.,few,TRBV27,TGTGCCAGCAGTTTGGCGGCTAACTACGAGCAGTACTTC,CASSLAANYEQYF
TRBJ2-7,TRBD1,.,TRBV6-1,TGTGCCAGCAGTGAAGCGGGGACAGAGTACTACGGGCAGTACTTC,CASSEAGTEYYGQYF
TRBJ1-5,.,once,TRBV9,TGTGCCAGCAGCGTAGCCCCGGGCCGCAATCAGCCCCAGCATTTT,CASSVAPGRNQPQHF
TRBJ1-2,.,.,TRBV27,TGTGCCAGCAGTTTCCGGGCTATGGGAGGCAGAGACTATGGCTACACCTTC,CASSFRAMGGRDYGYTF
TRBJ1-4,.,.,TRBV14,TGTGCCAGCAGCCAAGTCTCCAGTGAAAAACTGTTTTTT,CASSQVSSEKLFF
TRBJ2-7,.,.,TRBV9,TGTGCCAGCAGCCCATCGGGAGTCGAGCAGTACTTC,CASSPSGVEQYF
TRBJ2-2,.,few,TRBV9,TGTGCCAGCAGCGTAGATCCAGCGACCAACACCGGGGAGCTGTTTTTT,CASSVDPATNTGELFF
TRBJ2-7,TRBD1,.,TRBV18,TGTGCCAGCTCACAACCGACAGGGACAAAGTACTTC,CASSQPTGTKYF
TRBJ2-7,.,.,TRBV6-1,TGTGCCAGCTTTACGCCAAACTCCTACGAGCAGTACTTC,CASFTPNSYEQYF
TRBJ1-2,.,.,TRBV7-2,TGTGCCAGCAGCTTAGTGGACAGTTCTAACTATGGCTACACCTTC,CASSLVDSSNYGYTF
TRBJ2-5,.,.,TRBV9,TGTGCCAGCAGCGTAAGGGGGGAGTATGGGACCCAGTACTTC,CASSVRGEYGTQYF